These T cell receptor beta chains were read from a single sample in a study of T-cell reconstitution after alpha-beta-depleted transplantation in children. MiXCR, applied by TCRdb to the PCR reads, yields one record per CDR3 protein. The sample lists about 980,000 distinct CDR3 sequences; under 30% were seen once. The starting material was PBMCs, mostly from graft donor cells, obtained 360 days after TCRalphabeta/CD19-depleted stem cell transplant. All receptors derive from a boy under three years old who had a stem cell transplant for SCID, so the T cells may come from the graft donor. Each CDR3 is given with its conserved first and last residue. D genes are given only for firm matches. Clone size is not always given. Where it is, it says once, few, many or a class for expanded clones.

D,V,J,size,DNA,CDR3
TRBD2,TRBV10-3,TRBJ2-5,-,TGTGCCATCAGTGAGACCCCCGTGACTAGCGGGGGGGCCCAGTACTTC,CAISETPVTSGGAQYF
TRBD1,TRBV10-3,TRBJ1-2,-,TGTGCCATCAGTGATGCGGGACAGTCCTATGGCTACACCTTC,CAISDAGQSYGYTF
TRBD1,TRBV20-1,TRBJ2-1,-,TGCACCGGCCGCTCGGGACAGGGGGCTGGTGAGCAGTTCTTC,CTGRSGQGAGEQFF
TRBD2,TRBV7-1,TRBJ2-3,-,TGTGCCAGCAGCTCATCTCCCGGGACTAGCGGGGGGGCAACAGATACGCAGTATTTT,CASSSSPGTSGGATDTQYF
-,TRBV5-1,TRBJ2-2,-,TGCGCCAGCAGCATAAGTGTACAGGGACTCATTAACACCGGGGAGCTGTTTTTT,CASSISVQGLINTGELFF
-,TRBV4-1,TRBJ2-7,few,TGCGCCAGCAGCCAAGTTGGGCAGCCCTACGAGCAGTACTTC,CASSQVGQPYEQYF
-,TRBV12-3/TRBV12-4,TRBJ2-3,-,TGTGCCAGCTGCCCTAGCACAGATACGCAGTATTTT,CASCPSTDTQYF
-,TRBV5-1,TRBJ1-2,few,TGCGCCAGCAGCCCGACCCCGATTGGCAGGGAGGACTATGGCTACACCTTC,CASSPTPIGREDYGYTF
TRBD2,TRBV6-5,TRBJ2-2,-,TGTGCCAGCAGTTATCCCCTCGGACTAGCGGGGGTGAACACCGGGGAGCTGTTTTTT,CASSYPLGLAGVNTGELFF
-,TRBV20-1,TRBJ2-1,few,TGCAGTGCCGAACGGGGTGGCTACAATGAGCAGTTCTTC,CSAERGGYNEQFF
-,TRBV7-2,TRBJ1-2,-,TGTGCCAGCAGCTTAGTGGGGCAACCCTTCTATGGCTACACCTTC,CASSLVGQPFYGYTF
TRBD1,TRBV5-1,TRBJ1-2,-,TGCGCCAGCAGCACAAGACAGGGGGGGGTCTATGGCTACACCTTC,CASSTRQGGVYGYTF
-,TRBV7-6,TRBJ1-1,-,TGTGCCAGCAGCTTAGGGTTTGCAGGGATAAACACTGAAGCTTTCTTT,CASSLGFAGINTEAFF
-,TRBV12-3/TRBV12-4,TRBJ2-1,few,TGTGCCAGCAGTCGGGCATCTAGCGTGAGCTCCTACAATGAGCAGTTCTTC,CASSRASSVSSYNEQFF
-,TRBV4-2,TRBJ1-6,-,TGTGCCAGCAAAGAGGGCGCGGGATCACCCCTCCACTTT,CASKEGAGSPLHF
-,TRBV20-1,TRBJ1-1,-,TGCAGTGCTAGAGAGCCAGCAGACACTGAAGCTTTCTTT,CSAREPADTEAFF
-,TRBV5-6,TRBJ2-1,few,TGTGCCAGCAACCGCGTTGGCAATGAGCAGTTCTTC,CASNRVGNEQFF
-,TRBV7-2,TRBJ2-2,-,TGTGCCAGCAGCTTTGGTAGCGGAAACACCGGGGAGCTGTTTTTT,CASSFGSGNTGELFF
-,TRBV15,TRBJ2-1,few,TGTGCCACCAGCGAACGGGTTCACTCCTACAATGAGCAGTTCTTC,CATSERVHSYNEQFF
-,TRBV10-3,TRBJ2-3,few,TGTGCCATCAGTGAGTCGACCGGCTGGGGCACAGATACGCAGTATTTT,CAISESTGWGTDTQYF
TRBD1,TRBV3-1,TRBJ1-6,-,TGTGCCAGCTGCAGGGGGAATTCACCCCTCCACTTT,CASCRGNSPLHF
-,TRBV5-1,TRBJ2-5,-,TGCGCCAGCAGCTTGGTGGGGGACCGACAAGAGACCCAGTACTTC,CASSLVGDRQETQYF
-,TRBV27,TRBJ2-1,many,TGTGCCAGCAGTTTATCGGTGGAGGGACAGTCCTCCTACAATGAGCAGTTCTTC,CASSLSVEGQSSYNEQFF
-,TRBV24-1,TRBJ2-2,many,TGTGCCACCAGTGATTTATACAGCAACACCGGGGAGCTGTTTTTT,CATSDLYSNTGELFF
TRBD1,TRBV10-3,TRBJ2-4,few,TGTGCCATCAGTGAGGCGAAGGGCAGGGGGCGGTACATTCAGTACTTC,CAISEAKGRGRYIQYF
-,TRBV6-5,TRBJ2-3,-,TGTGCCAGCAGTTCCCTCTACGGAGGGTCAGATACGCAGTATTTT,CASSSLYGGSDTQYF
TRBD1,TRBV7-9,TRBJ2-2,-,TGTGCCAGCAGCTTCGACAGGGGGGGCACCGGGGAGCTGTTTTTT,CASSFDRGGTGELFF
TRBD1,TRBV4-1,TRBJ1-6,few,TGCGCCAGCAGCCTAGTTAGGACAGGCCCTTTGTCACCCCTCCACTTT,CASSLVRTGPLSPLHF
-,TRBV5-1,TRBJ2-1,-,TGCGCCAGCAGCTTGTTAGCGGAAATAGACAATGAGCAGTTCTTC,CASSLLAEIDNEQFF
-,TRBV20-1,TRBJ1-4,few,TGCAGTGCTAACGGGCTAACTAATGAAAAACTGTTTTTT,CSANGLTNEKLFF
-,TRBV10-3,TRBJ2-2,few,TGTGCCATCAGTGAGTGGACCTCGAACACCGGGGAGCTGTTTTTT,CAISEWTSNTGELFF
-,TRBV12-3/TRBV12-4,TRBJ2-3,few,TGTGCCAGCAGAGGGGGAACCAAAGGGTCCACAGATACGCAGTATTTT,CASRGGTKGSTDTQYF
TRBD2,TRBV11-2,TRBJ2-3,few,TGTGCCAGCAGCTTTTTAGCGGGGGGGCTCCCAGATACGCAGTATTTT,CASSFLAGGLPDTQYF
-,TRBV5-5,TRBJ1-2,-,TGTGCCAGCAGCTTGGAGCCGGTTAACTATGGCTACACCTTC,CASSLEPVNYGYTF
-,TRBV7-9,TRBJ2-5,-,TGTGCCAGCAGCGCGGGAAACCAAGAGACCCAGTACTTC,CASSAGNQETQYF
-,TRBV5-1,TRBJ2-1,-,TGCGCCAGCACCCGCCTAGCATCCTACAATGAGCAGTTCTTC,CASTRLASYNEQFF
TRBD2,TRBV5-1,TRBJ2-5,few,TGCGCCAGCAGCTTGACTGGGTCCAGCGGGGGTGACGAGACCCAGTACTTC,CASSLTGSSGGDETQYF
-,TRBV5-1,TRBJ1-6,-,TGCGCCAGCAGCTTCACCTCCGGGACCGAGAGCTCCTATAATTCACCCCTCCACTTT,CASSFTSGTESSYNSPLHF
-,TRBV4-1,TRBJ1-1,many,TGCGCCAGCAGCCAACAGGAGAACACTGAAGCTTTCTTT,CASSQQENTEAFF
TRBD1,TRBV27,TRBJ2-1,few,TGTGCCAGCAGTTTCCCCGACAGGGACAATGAGCAGTTCTTC,CASSFPDRDNEQFF
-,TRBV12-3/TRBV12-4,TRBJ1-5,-,TGTGCCAGCAGCTACAAAGGAACAGGGCCAAGTCAGCCCCAGCATTTT,CASSYKGTGPSQPQHF
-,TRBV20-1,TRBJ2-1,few,TGCAGTGCTACGGCGGGGCTCTACAATGAGCAGTTCTTC,CSATAGLYNEQFF
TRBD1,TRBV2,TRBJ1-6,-,TGTGCCAGCAGAACCTGGACAGGAGATAATTCACCCCTCCACTTT,CASRTWTGDNSPLHF
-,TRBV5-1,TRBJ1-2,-,TGCGCCAGCAGCACCGGTTGGGGCTACACCTTC,CASSTGWGYTF
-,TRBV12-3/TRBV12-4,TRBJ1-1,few,TGTGCCAGCAGTTTACGGGCAGGGGACACTGAAGCTTTCTTT,CASSLRAGDTEAFF
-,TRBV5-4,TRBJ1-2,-,TGTGCCAGCGCAGGAACCGGCGGCTACACCTTC,CASAGTGGYTF
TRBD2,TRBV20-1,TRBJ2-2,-,TGCAGTGCTAGAGATAGGGTAGCGGGGAACACCGGGGAGCTGTTTTTT,CSARDRVAGNTGELFF
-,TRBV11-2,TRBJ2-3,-,TGTGCCAGCAGCTTAGGGGAGGTTGGTGCAGATACGCAGTATTTT,CASSLGEVGADTQYF
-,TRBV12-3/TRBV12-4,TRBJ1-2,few,TGTGCCAGCAGCCTTACAGTGGAGGGTGGTTATGGCTACACCTTC,CASSLTVEGGYGYTF
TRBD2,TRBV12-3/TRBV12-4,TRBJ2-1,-,TGTGCCGCCGGGCCTAGCGGGGGGCATAGCTCCTACAATGAGCAGTTCTTC,CAAGPSGGHSSYNEQFF
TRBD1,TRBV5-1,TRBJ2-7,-,TGCGCCAGCAGCGGCCGACAGGGTGCCTACGAGCAGTACTTC,CASSGRQGAYEQYF
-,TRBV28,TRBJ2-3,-,TGTGCCAGCAGTTTCCCGGGGGTTAGCACAGATACGCAGTATTTT,CASSFPGVSTDTQYF
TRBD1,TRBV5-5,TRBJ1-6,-,TGTGCCAGCAGCCACCGACAGGGCTATAATTCACCCCTCCACTTT,CASSHRQGYNSPLHF
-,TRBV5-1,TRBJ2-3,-,TGCGCCAGCAGCTTCCCTCGCGGGGTGAGGGGAGGACTGGATACGCAGTATTTT,CASSFPRGVRGGLDTQYF
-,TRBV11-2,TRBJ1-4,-,TGTGCCAGCAGCCTACAGGCCGGTATTAATGAAAAACTGTTTTTT,CASSLQAGINEKLFF
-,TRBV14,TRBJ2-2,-,TGTGCCAGCAGCCGCATCCGAGGGGCAGGGGTCGACGGGGAGCTGTTTTTT,CASSRIRGAGVDGELFF
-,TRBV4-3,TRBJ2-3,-,TGCGCCAGCAGCCAAGGGGGGATCTGGGCAGATACGCAGTATTTT,CASSQGGIWADTQYF